This T cell receptor (beta chain) was found in a study of neurological immune-mediated disorders. This clonotype has ten or more counts. The length of the CDR3 is 14 residues. V gave up 3 bases and J gave up 8 bases; unmatched junction bases: 8. TCRdb reprocessed the 5' RACE reads with MiXCR, giving one entry per CDR3 protein. Of about 55,000 distinct CDR3 sequences listed, around 3.6% were seen once; the top ten hold roughly 1.5%. The sample consisted of PBMCs. The chain couples TRBV12-3 or TRBV12-4 to TRBJ1-2; the match to TRBD1 covers 8 bases. The sequence was obtained from a man aged 25 to 40 with multiple sclerosis. In nucleotides, the CDR3 is TGTGCCAGCAGTTTCCCGACAGGGGCAGAGGGCTACACCTTC. Its translation is CASSFPTGAEGYTF.